The present entry profiles one TCR beta chain with its context. Its antigen is undetermined. The sample is drawn from a study of T cell repertoires in cytomegalovirus infection. On the study more broadly: In the study, CMV epitopes included recently identified HLA-C-restricted and well-studied HLA-B-restricted ones.

Germline CDR1 and CDR2: LGHDT and YNNKEL (reference sequence). The CDR3 runs to 17 residues. V gave up 0 bases and J gave up 5 bases, with 19 bases separating them. TCRdb re-derived calls from the reads in MiXCR, one entry per CDR3 protein. Here the sample spans about 920,000 distinct CDR3 sequences, roughly 30% being singletons. The chain is built from TRBV3-1 and TRBJ2-5; possibly TRBD2 for D (5 bases). This receptor was obtained from a human donor in good health (CMV status not recorded). Some clones in this sample may be carry-over from other donors' samples. Material: cultured CD8+ T cells from PBMCs, obtained from culture after CMV antigen stimulation. The CDR3 DNA reads TGTGCCAGCAGCCAAGAGTTGCGGGCTCTGAGGTGGGAGACCCAGTACTTC. Translation: CASSQELRALRWETQYF.